The 24 T cell receptor beta chains below all came from one sample that was sequenced in a study of graft-versus-host responses after intestinal transplantation. These receptors have no known antigen. Clones were read by immunoSEQ multiplex PCR, and TCRdb kept only the in-frame ones, dropping some. This sample has tens of thousands of clones, with about 89% found just once. Material: unstimulated CD8+ T cells sorted from spleen or lymph node cells, obtained before intestinal transplant. All receptors come from a human donor who received an intestinal transplant.

The V and J genes are TRBV7-8 and TRBJ1-2; 7 bases agree with TRBD1. Trimming took 4 bases from V and 4 from J; bases not matched to a gene: 6. This CDR3 has 14 amino acids. Looked up from germline, CDR1 is SGHVS and CDR2 is FQNEAQ. CDR3 bases: TGTGCCAGCAGCTCCCCAGGGGGGTCCTATGGCTACACCTTC. Translated: CASSSPGGSYGYTF.

The gene calls are TRBV27 and TRBJ2-1, with 8 bases that match TRBD2. The CDR3 has 14 amino acids. Germline CDR1 and CDR2: MNHEY and SMNVEV (reference sequence). Losses at the gene ends were 6 bases for V and 8 bases for J; bases not matched to a gene: 9. CDR3 amino acids: CASSQGLVLHEQFF. DNA for the CDR3: TGTGCCAGCAGCCAGGGACTAGTGTTGCATGAGCAGTTCTTC.

V gene TRBV2 combines with J gene TRBJ2-7; the D is unclear. V lost 6 bases to trimming and J lost 2 bases, with 14 bases between them. From germline, CDR1 is SNHLY and CDR2 FYNNEI. CDR3 length: 14 amino acids. The CDR3 nucleotides read TGTGCCAGCAGGTATTACAGTGAAGCCTACGAGCAGTACTTC. Translated: CASRYYSEAYEQYF.

The gene calls are TRBV5-1 and TRBJ1-5; D possibly corresponds to TRBD1 (6 bases). Germline V gives CDR1 SGHRS, CDR2 YFSETQ. This CDR3 comprises 15 residues. The ends were cut back, 1 base at V and 8 bases at J, with 16 bases in the middle. The CDR3 is CASSLYRDGEEPQHF. The DNA for the CDR3 is TGCGCCAGCAGCTTGTACAGGGACGGGGAAGAGCCCCAGCATTTT.

J is TRBJ2-2 and V is TRBV5-4; D remains unclear. CDR3 size: 16 residues. Germline V lookup: CDR1 SGHNT, CDR2 YYREEE (reference sequence). The V end lost 0 bases, the J end lost 4 bases, and 13 bases lay between the germline ends. CDR3 in amino acids: CASSLVPVHATGELFF. The DNA for the CDR3 is TGTGCCAGCAGCTTGGTCCCCGTACACGCCACCGGGGAGCTGTTTTTT.

The chain carries TRBV4-1 and TRBJ1-6; weak D call: TRBD1 (6 bases). Looked up from germline, CDR1 is MGHRA and CDR2 is YSYEKL. Between the trimmed V and J ends, which lost 6 bases and 9 bases, there was a span of 24 bases. The CDR3 totals 17 residues. As DNA, the CDR3 is TGCGCCAGCAGACCCGTGAAGGGCCAGGGGATCGTTTCACCCCTCCACTTT. Translated, it gives CASRPVKGQGIVSPLHF.

The chain recombines TRBV7-9 with TRBJ1-2, with 7 bases lining up with TRBD1. Germline lookup yields CDR1 SEHNR and CDR2 FQNEAQ (reference sequence). The J segment lost 4 bases and the V segment lost 5 bases, leaving 7 bases of the junction unmatched. This CDR3 region has 14 residues. CDR3 loop: CASSATGNAYGYTF. The DNA for the CDR3 is TGTGCCAGCAGCGCGACAGGGAATGCCTATGGCTACACCTTC.

The rearrangement links TRBV5-5 to TRBJ1-2; D gene ambiguous. CDR1 and CDR2 from the germline V gene are SGHKS and YYEKEE (reference sequence). Trimming stripped 3 bases from V and 3 bases from J, with 15 bases between. The length of the CDR3 is 15 residues. In nucleotides, the CDR3 is TGTGCCAGCAGCTATGTGACAACAGAGTACTATGGCTACACCTTC. Protein: CASSYVTTEYYGYTF.

This chain connects TRBV19 to TRBJ2-7; tentatively, D is TRBD1 (7 bases). Between the trimmed V and J ends, which lost 7 bases and 1 base, there was a span of 11 bases. The CDR3 runs 13 residues. The germline V gene has CDR1 LNHDA and CDR2 SQIVND (reference sequence). The DNA for the CDR3 is TGTGCCAGTAACGCGGGACAGTCCTACGAGCAGTACTTC. As protein: CASNAGQSYEQYF.

The chain employs TRBV4-1 and TRBJ1-1; D unresolved. Germline loops: CDR1 MGHRA, CDR2 YSYEKL. The CDR3 contains 14 residues. Trimming shortened V by 0 bases and J by 3 bases, and 8 bases separated the two germline ends. CDR3 in DNA: TGCGCCAGCAGCCAAGAAGAGGTGCACACTGAAGCTTTCTTT. As protein: CASSQEEVHTEAFF.

The genes are TRBV10-3 and TRBJ1-2, with 10 bases matching TRBD1. The CDR3 sequence is 17 residues long. Losses at the gene ends were 3 bases for V and 3 bases for J; bases not matched to a gene: 10. CDR1 ENHRY and CDR2 SYGVKD come from the germline V gene. CDR3 nucleotide sequence: TGTGCCATCAGTGACGAATTTTGGGACAGGGGAGACTATGGCTACACCTTC. It specifies CAISDEFWDRGDYGYTF.

This chain uses TRBV6-5 with TRBJ1-5; D is uncertain. This CDR3 region has 13 residues. The germline V gene has CDR1 MNHEY and CDR2 SVGAGI. The V gene lost 2 bases and the J gene lost 3 bases, with 5 bases spanning the gap. CDR3: CASSYGNNQPQHF. The CDR3 nucleotides are TGTGCCAGCAGTTACGGCAACAATCAGCCCCAGCATTTT.

The chain uses TRBV15 and TRBJ1-3; D gene unclear. Per germline, CDR1 LNHNV and CDR2 YYDKDF (reference sequence). The CDR3 loop spans 15 amino acids. With 4 bases removed from V and 0 bases from J, the gap between germline ends came to 10 bases. CDR3: CATSKYRDSGNTIYF. CDR3 sequence (DNA): TGTGCCACCAGCAAATACCGGGACTCTGGAAACACCATATATTTT.

The DNA for the CDR3 is TGTGCCAGCGGTGGTCAGGGCGATGAGCAGTTCTTC. Protein: CASGGQGDEQFF. The chain uses TRBV2 and TRBJ2-1; the D gene is possibly TRBD1 (5 bases). The CDR3 is 12 amino acids. Germline assignment: CDR1 SNHLY and CDR2 FYNNEI. Deletions cut 8 bases from V and 8 bases from J, with 13 bases between.

The V gene is TRBV6-5, the J gene TRBJ2-3, with 11 bases lining up with TRBD1. Germline lookup yields CDR1 MNHEY and CDR2 SVGAGI. J gave up 4 bases and V 5 bases, and 2 bases lay outside the gene matches. The length of the CDR3 is 14 residues. Here the CDR3 reads CASSAGQGADTQYF. The CDR3, as DNA: TGTGCCAGCAGTGCGGGACAGGGGGCAGATACGCAGTATTTT.

Comments on this clone: At one end, the junction sequence differs from germline, possibly due to a read error. This chain connects TRBV5-4 to TRBJ2-1; TRBD2 matches 12 bases. CDR3 size: 15 residues. Germline V gene lookup returns CDR1 SGHNT and CDR2 YYREEE (reference sequence). CDR3 sequence (DNA): TGTACCAGCAGGAGGACTAGCGGGGAGGGGAATGAGCAGTTCTTC. Encoded protein: CTSRRTSGEGNEQFF.

The chain employs TRBV11-2 and TRBJ2-7; D possibly corresponds to TRBD2 (6 bases). Germline V lookup: CDR1 SGHAT, CDR2 FQNNGV. Trimming left V 1 base short and J 5 bases short, with 18 bases between. CDR3 length: 16 residues. The CDR3 sequence is CASSLAGLGEVHEQYF. The CDR3 nucleotides are TGTGCCAGCAGCTTAGCGGGGCTGGGGGAGGTCCACGAGCAGTACTTC.

The chain is built from TRBV29-1 and TRBJ2-7; 7 bases map to TRBD1. This CDR3 region has 12 residues. The junction had 0 bases not matched to a gene; V was cut back by 0 bases and J by 4 bases. Germline CDR1 SQVTM, CDR2 ANQGSEA. The CDR3, as DNA: TGCAGCGTTGAAGAGGGACAGTACGAGCAGTACTTC. Amino acids: CSVEEGQYEQYF.

This clone was counted only a few times. The chain recombines TRBV2 with TRBJ1-2; maybe TRBD1 (5 bases). Trimming shortened V by 7 bases and J by 0 bases, and 15 bases separated the two germline ends. The CDR3 runs 15 residues. Per the germline V gene, CDR1 is SNHLY and CDR2 is FYNNEI. In DNA, the CDR3 is TGTGCCAGCAAGTCGGGGGGAGGAGCTAACTATGGCTACACCTTC. Encoded protein: CASKSGGGANYGYTF.

This chain uses TRBV4-2 with TRBJ2-7, with unresolved D. Between the trimmed V and J ends, which lost 0 bases and 2 bases, there was a span of 8 bases. The CDR3 contains 14 residues. Germline V gene lookup returns CDR1 LGHNA and CDR2 YNFKEQ. This chain's CDR3 is CASSQDVITYEQYF. In nucleotides, the CDR3 is TGTGCCAGCAGCCAAGATGTCATCACCTACGAGCAGTACTTC.

This chain links TRBV6-5 with TRBJ1-2, with TRBD1 identical over 7 bases. The CDR3 is 13 residues long. The V segment lost 5 bases and the J segment 3 bases; nucleotides outside the gene matches: 3. Per the germline V gene, CDR1 is MNHEY and CDR2 is SVGAGI. CDR3 region: CASSQTGYYGYTF. CDR3 nucleotides: TGTGCCAGCAGTCAGACAGGGTACTATGGCTACACCTTC.

This sequence joins TRBV4-1 and TRBJ2-5, with D possibly being TRBD2 (5 bases). The germline CDR1 and CDR2 sequences are MGHRA and YSYEKL. The V and J ends lost 4 bases and 7 bases respectively, with 16 bases between them. This CDR3 is 14 amino acids long. The CDR3 nucleotides are TGCGCCAGCAGCCCTCTAGAGGGTCCGGGGACCCAGTACTTC. This gives the protein CASSPLEGPGTQYF.

The V gene is TRBV28, the J gene TRBJ2-7, with TRBD1 matching 10 bases. The CDR3 sequence is 21 residues long. The germline gives CDR1 MDHEN, CDR2 SYDVKM. Unmatched junction bases numbered 26, after V lost 4 bases and J lost 5 bases. In DNA form, the CDR3 reads TGTGCCAGCAGTTGGGACAGGGGCCCTCCGGGTAGCGGGGTATTACCCCACGAGCAGTACTTC. Translated: CASSWDRGPPGSGVLPHEQYF.

For the CDR3, the DNA is TGTGCCAGCAGCTTAGGGGGGCGCGGTCATAATGAAAAACTGTTTTTT. Translation gives CASSLGGRGHNEKLFF. The gene calls are TRBV7-9 and TRBJ1-4, with D possibly matching TRBD1 (6 bases). The V gene's germline CDR1 is SEHNR and CDR2 FQNEAQ (reference sequence). The CDR3 consists of 16 residues. Trimming took 1 base from V and 4 from J, leaving 13 bases between them.